This TCR beta chain was found in a study of blood T cells in healthy people across ages. Findings and limits, study-wide: The unsorted PBMCs prevented any conclusive comparison of naive versus antigen-experienced cells.

Then a second PCR, running roughly 6 to 11 cycles, was carried out with a sample-barcoded 5' primer and a J-beta primer mix. MiXCR, applied by TCRdb to the 5' RACE reads, yields one record per CDR3 protein. Here the sample spans some 900,000 distinct CDR3 sequences, 25% to 35% being singletons. Trimming took 4 bases from V and 7 from J; bases not matched to a gene: 18. The CDR3 consists of 19 residues. Germline lookup yields CDR1 MNHEY and CDR2 SVGEGT. This clonotype was seen only a few times. Its antigen is currently unknown. The clonotype comes from a woman of 80 years or more in good health. The sample comprised blood. This sequence joins TRBV6-2 or TRBV6-3 and TRBJ1-6; TRBD1 aligns across 8 bases. This CDR3 reads CASSSRTGLMPTRNSPLHF. Here the CDR3 DNA reads TGTGCCAGCAGTTCAAGGACAGGGCTTATGCCGACTCGGAATTCACCCCTCCACTTT.